Presented here are 8 T cell receptor beta chains from one specimen sequenced in a study of human thymus T cells. Assay used: immunoSEQ multiplex PCR; TCRdb lists only in-frame clones, some missing. This repertoire shows tens of thousands of clones, 85% to 95% found once; its top ten account for under 7%. Sequencing used blood. Receptors were obtained from a boy in the first two years of life with a congenital heart defect but otherwise immunologically healthy.

This chain links TRBV9 with TRBJ2-1; D remains ambiguous. This CDR3 contains 13 residues. V was cut by 4 bases and J by 0 bases, with 5 bases left in between. CDR1 and CDR2 from the germline V gene are SGDLS and YYNGEE. The CDR3 loop is CASSYDSYNEQFF. CDR3 coding DNA: TGTGCCAGCAGCTACGACTCCTACAATGAGCAGTTCTTC.

The chain uses TRBV5-1 and TRBJ1-1; D not resolved. V lost 4 bases to trimming and J lost 6 bases, with 7 bases between them. This CDR3 contains 11 residues. Germline V gene sequence: CDR1 SGHRS, CDR2 YFSETQ. In nucleotides, the CDR3 is TGCGCCAGCAGCCTCAATGCTGAAGCTTTCTTT. Its translation is CASSLNAEAFF. The whole variable domain, remainder taken from reference TRBV5-1 and TRBJ1-1, is KAGVTQTPRYLIKTRGQQVTLSCSPISGHRSVSWYQQTPGQGLQFLFEYFSETQRNKGNFPGRFSGRQFSNSRSEMNVSTLELGDSALYLCASSLNAEAFFGQGTRLTVV.

The chain joins TRBV5-5 to TRBJ1-1; 11 bases line up with TRBD1. The CDR3 is 14 residues long. CDR1 and CDR2 from the germline V gene are SGHKS and YYEKEE (reference sequence). The V segment lost 4 bases and the J segment 5 bases; nucleotides outside the gene matches: 4. In nucleotides, the CDR3 is TGTGCCAGCAGCGTTGGGACAGGGGGAACTGAAGCTTTCTTT. Encoded protein: CASSVGTGGTEAFF. Combining the CDR3 with reference TRBV5-5 and TRBJ1-1 gives the whole variable domain DAGVTQSPTHLIKTRGQQVTLRCSPISGHKSVSWYQQVLGQGPQFIFQYYEKEERGRGNFPDRFSARQFPNYSSELNVNALLLGDSALYLCASSVGTGGTEAFFGQGTRLTVV.

This clone was seen more than once but under ten times. The V call is TRBV15, the J call TRBJ2-7, with D possibly called TRBD1 or TRBD2 (6 bases each). Germline assignment: CDR1 LNHNV and CDR2 YYDKDF (reference sequence). The V gene lost 3 bases and the J gene lost 3 bases, with 12 bases spanning the gap. The CDR3 is 14 residues long. The CDR3 region is CATSRGGGLYEQYF. Here the CDR3 DNA reads TGTGCCACCAGCAGGGGTGGGGGGCTCTACGAGCAGTACTTC.

The CDR3 DNA reads TGTGCCAGCAGTGTAGCGGGAGCTTACTACGAGCAGTACTTC. Protein product: CASSVAGAYYEQYF. The chain has TRBV6-1 and TRBJ2-7, with 9 bases aligning to TRBD2. The germline gives CDR1 MNHNS, CDR2 SASEGT. The V and J ends lost 4 bases and 3 bases, in that order; junction bases with no gene match: 4. The CDR3 length is 14 residues.

This clone is a singleton in its sample. The J gene is TRBJ2-5, the V gene TRBV7-2; the match to TRBD2 covers 8 bases. Germline lookup yields CDR1 SGHTA and CDR2 FQGNSA. The CDR3 runs 14 residues. With V trimmed by 4 bases and J by 1 base, 2 bases remained unmatched. The CDR3 spells CASSSRGAQETQYF. As DNA, the CDR3 is TGTGCCAGCAGCTCGCGGGGGGCCCAAGAGACCCAGTACTTC. Full variable domain (missing parts from reference TRBV7-2 and TRBJ2-5): GAGVSQSPSNKVTEKGKDVELRCDPISGHTALYWYRQSLGQGLEFLIYFQGNSAPDKSGLPSDRFSAERTGGSVSTLTIQRTQQEDSAVYLCASSSRGAQETQYFGPGTRLLVL.

The CDR3 bases are TGTGCCAGCAGTCTCCGACTCGGATTACGAGAGACCCAGTACTTC. Its protein is CASSLRLGLRETQYF. V and J are TRBV27 and TRBJ2-5, with D hard to call. Between the trimmed V and J ends, which lost 5 bases and 4 bases, there was a span of 17 bases. This CDR3 is 15 amino acids long. The germline gives CDR1 MNHEY, CDR2 SMNVEV (reference sequence).

The V and J genes are TRBV6-1 and TRBJ2-3, with 11 nucleotides matching TRBD2. The trim removed 7 bases at V and 6 bases at J, leaving 6 bases unmatched. The CDR3 covers 14 residues. Germline V CDR1 and CDR2: MNHNS, SASEGT. In DNA form, the CDR3 reads TGTGCCAGCACCCTAGCGGGAGGACAGGATACGCAGTATTTT. Residues: CASTLAGGQDTQYF.